One sample yielded the 27 T cell receptor beta chains listed below, sequenced in a study of Ad26.COV2.S vaccination and SARS-CoV-2 variants. TCRdb's copy holds only in-frame clones and misses some; the assay was immunoSEQ multiplex PCR. Of over 90,000 clones detected, around three quarters appear once; the ten largest clones hold around a sixth. The source material was peripheral blood, sampled after recovery from COVID-19. These receptors came from a human donor who had recovered from COVID-19.

This clone was detected only a few times. The rearrangement uses TRBV7-2 and TRBJ2-3; TRBD2 matches at 11 bases. The CDR3 has 16 amino acids. Germline V gives CDR1 SGHTA, CDR2 FQGNSA. Trimming removed 2 bases from V and 3 bases from J; junction bases left unmatched: 4. The CDR3 loop reads CASSLFSGGATDTQYF. Here the CDR3 DNA reads TGTGCCAGCAGCTTATTTAGCGGGGGGGCGACAGATACGCAGTATTTT.

This chain connects TRBV7-6 to TRBJ2-5, with 9 bases identical to TRBD1. Germline V lookup: CDR1 SGHVS, CDR2 FNYEAQ. The CDR3 contains 15 residues. J lost 2 bases, V lost 5 bases, and 6 bases had no gene match. The CDR3 protein is CASSPTGGEQETQYF. The CDR3 DNA is TGTGCCAGCAGCCCGACAGGGGGGGAACAAGAGACCCAGTACTTC.

This sequence joins TRBV2 and TRBJ1-1, with D maybe TRBD1 (6 bases). V dropped 6 bases and J dropped 1 base, with 9 bases sitting between them. This CDR3 is 13 amino acids long. Germline CDR1 SNHLY, CDR2 FYNNEI. CDR3 sequence: CASSGQPNTEAFF. The CDR3 DNA follows: TGTGCCAGCAGCGGACAGCCGAACACTGAAGCTTTCTTT.

The chain joins TRBV3-1 (or the pseudogene TRBV3-2) to TRBJ1-2; a weak D match, TRBD1 (6 bases). The CDR3 has 16 amino acids. CDR1 and CDR2 (germline): LGHDT, YNNKEL (reference sequence). The V end was cut by 2 bases, the J end by 5 bases, with 18 bases between. As DNA, the CDR3 is TGTGCCAGCAGCCAAAGCTTGGGATCAGGGGCTTATGGCTACACCTTC. Translating gives CASSQSLGSGAYGYTF.

This clone has just one count. The chain carries TRBV7-6 and TRBJ2-5; D unresolved. There are 15 residues in the CDR3. V lost 2 bases, J lost 0 bases, and 10 bases lay in between. Per the germline V gene, CDR1 is SGHVS and CDR2 is FNYEAQ. CDR3 in DNA: TGTGCCAGCAGCTTAACATTAGGACACCAAGAGACCCAGTACTTC. It translates to CASSLTLGHQETQYF.

V and J are TRBV6-6 and TRBJ1-2, with 9 bases fitting TRBD1. The CDR3 is made up of 14 amino acids. Germline trimming cut 4 bases from V and 7 bases from J; bases unmatched to any gene: 7. Germline V gene sequence: CDR1 MNHNY, CDR2 SVGAGI (reference sequence). CDR3 sequence (DNA): TGTGCCAGCAGTTCTCTTGGACAGGGGTCTGGCTACACCTTC. It is translated as CASSSLGQGSGYTF.

The gene calls are TRBV4-1 and TRBJ2-3, with TRBD1 matching 8 bases. V lost 1 base to trimming and J lost 1 base; unmatched junction nucleotides: 7. Per the germline V gene, CDR1 is MGHRA and CDR2 is YSYEKL. This CDR3 comprises 17 residues. DNA for the CDR3: TGCGCCAGCAGCCAAGTTCAGGGGGCAGGTGGCACAGATACGCAGTATTTT. Translating it yields CASSQVQGAGGTDTQYF.

The chain recombines TRBV10-3 with TRBJ1-5; a weak D match, TRBD1 (5 bases). Germline V gives CDR1 ENHRY, CDR2 SYGVKD. CDR3 length: 14 residues. V dropped 4 bases and J dropped 5 bases, with 12 bases sitting between them. The CDR3 DNA follows: TGTGCCATCAGTGGCAGGGAAATGGATCAGCCCCAGCATTTT. This gives the protein CAISGREMDQPQHF.

The CDR3 reads CAWSVAGVNEKLFF. In DNA, the CDR3 is TGTGCCTGGAGTGTCGCAGGGGTGAATGAAAAACTGTTTTTT. The genes are TRBV30 and TRBJ1-4; tentatively, D is TRBD1 (6 bases). From germline, CDR1 is GTSNPN and CDR2 SVGIG (reference sequence). V lost 0 bases, J lost 5 bases, and 10 bases lay in between. This CDR3 spans 14 amino acids.

The chain has TRBV19 and TRBJ2-1, with TRBD2 matching over 12 bases. The V gene end was trimmed by 3 bases and the J gene end by 9 bases; junction bases not matched to a gene: 12. Germline V gene data show CDR1 as LNHDA and CDR2 as SQIVND (reference sequence). The CDR3 length is 17 residues. Here the CDR3 reads CASSITLLAGGRSEQFF. CDR3 DNA: TGTGCCAGTAGTATCACACTCCTAGCGGGGGGGCGTAGTGAGCAGTTCTTC.

V is TRBV7-2 and J is TRBJ2-3; D may be TRBD2 (7 bases). V dropped 1 base and J dropped 2 bases, with 13 bases sitting between them. Germline CDR1 reads SGHTA; CDR2 reads FQGNSA. This CDR3 has 16 amino acids. The CDR3 sequence: CASSLGGRGFTDTQYF. The CDR3 DNA reads TGTGCCAGCAGCTTAGGGGGGCGGGGGTTCACAGATACGCAGTATTTT.

The chain recombines TRBV7-9 with TRBJ1-2; the match to TRBD1 covers 9 bases. V shed 1 base and J 8 bases; nucleotides not matched to a gene: 11. CDR1 SEHNR and CDR2 FQNEAQ come from the germline V gene (reference sequence). This CDR3 contains 16 residues. The CDR3 reads CASSLEVGTGTNGYTF. In nucleotides, the CDR3 is TGTGCCAGCAGCTTAGAAGTAGGGACAGGGACTAACGGCTACACCTTC.

V usage is TRBV10-1 and J usage is TRBJ2-2; 7 nucleotides line up with TRBD1. The length of the CDR3 is 14 residues. CDR1 WNHNN and CDR2 SYGVQD come from the germline V gene (reference sequence). J was trimmed by 0 bases and V by 8 bases; bases with no gene match: 3. The CDR3 protein is CASRDSANTGELFF. Written as DNA, the CDR3 is TGCGCCAGCCGGGACAGCGCGAACACCGGGGAGCTGTTTTTT.

The J gene is TRBJ2-3, the V gene TRBV5-1, with TRBD2 as a possible D gene (5 bases). Trimming took off 0 bases at V and 3 bases at J, with 14 bases between the two ends. Germline-derived CDR1 and CDR2 are SGHRS and YFSETQ. This CDR3 is 16 amino acids long. CDR3 loop: CASSLESGLSTDTQYF. CDR3 sequence (DNA): TGCGCCAGCAGCTTGGAAAGCGGTTTATCTACAGATACGCAGTATTTT.

The chain joins TRBV19 to TRBJ1-1, with 7 bases lining up with TRBD1. V lost 0 bases, J lost 10 bases, and 5 bases stayed unmatched. From germline, CDR1 is LNHDA and CDR2 SQIVND (reference sequence). CDR3 length: 13 amino acids. For the CDR3, the DNA is TGTGCCAGTAGTATAGATCGGGAGGGGGCAGCTTTCTTT. This gives the protein CASSIDREGAAFF.

This rearrangement joins TRBV28 to TRBJ1-6; D gene ambiguous. With 5 bases removed from V and 7 bases from J, the gap between germline ends came to 15 bases. The V gene's germline CDR1 is MDHEN and CDR2 SYDVKM. CDR3 size: 15 residues. The CDR3 protein is CASSLSAQGNSPLHF. CDR3 DNA sequence: TGTGCCAGCAGTCTCAGTGCGCAAGGGAATTCACCCCTCCACTTT.

The chain uses TRBV4-1 and TRBJ1-6; tentative D call: TRBD1 (5 bases). Germline assignment: CDR1 MGHRA and CDR2 YSYEKL. This CDR3 is built from 17 residues. Trimming pared 0 bases from V and 10 bases from J, leaving 19 bases between. In nucleotides, the CDR3 is TGCGCCAGCAGCCAAGACGAGGGGATCTTTTCCCCCTCACCCCTCCACTTT. Its protein product is CASSQDEGIFSPSPLHF.

This rearrangement joins TRBV5-1 to TRBJ1-1, with TRBD1 identical over 10 bases. The junction had 4 bases not matched to a gene; V was cut back by 4 bases and J by 1 base. Germline V gene data show CDR1 as SGHRS and CDR2 as YFSETQ. CDR3 length: 15 residues. The CDR3 DNA sequence: TGCGCCAGCAGCCAAGGACAGGGGGGGAACACTGAAGCTTTCTTT. Translation gives CASSQGQGGNTEAFF.

In its sample, this clone was seen a few times. The V and J genes are TRBV10-2 and TRBJ2-2; D is uncertain. The CDR3 is 13 residues long. Trimming pared 5 bases from V and 6 bases from J, leaving 10 bases between. From germline, CDR1 is WSHSY and CDR2 SAAADI. The CDR3 reads CASSTQRSGELFF. For the CDR3, the DNA is TGCGCCAGCAGTACCCAGAGGTCCGGGGAGCTGTTTTTT.

The chain employs TRBV4-1 and TRBJ2-5, with TRBD1 as a possible D gene (6 bases). From germline, CDR1 is MGHRA and CDR2 YSYEKL. The CDR3 contains 13 residues. Trimming removed 1 base at V and 5 bases at J, with 8 bases between. CDR3 in amino acids: CASSQGTAETQYF. For the CDR3, the DNA is TGCGCCAGCAGCCAAGGGACAGCGGAGACCCAGTACTTC.

V usage is TRBV5-4 and J usage is TRBJ1-3; the match to TRBD1 covers 9 bases. The CDR3 totals 17 residues. V shed 4 bases and J 0 bases; nucleotides not matched to a gene: 8. The V gene's germline CDR1 is SGHNT and CDR2 YYREEE (reference sequence). The CDR3 sequence is CASSTPGQGNSGNTIYF. In DNA, the CDR3 is TGTGCCAGCAGCACTCCGGGACAGGGAAACTCTGGAAACACCATATATTTT.

This chain connects TRBV2 to TRBJ2-5; possible D gene TRBD1, 7 bases. V was pared by 6 bases and J by 3 bases, with 14 bases between. The germline gives CDR1 SNHLY, CDR2 FYNNEI. CDR3 length: 14 residues. Here the CDR3 DNA reads TGTGCCAGCAGGTTCGGCAGGGGGGAAGAGACCCAGTACTTC. Translated, it gives CASRFGRGEETQYF.

The V and J genes are TRBV19 and TRBJ2-1, with D maybe TRBD1 (6 bases). Germline values: CDR1 LNHDA, CDR2 SQIVND (reference sequence). The CDR3 has 14 amino acids. Trimming shortened V by 5 bases and J by 7 bases, and 15 bases separated the two germline ends. CDR3 in amino acids: CASSPNRERNEQFF. The CDR3 DNA reads TGTGCCAGTAGTCCCAACAGGGAAAGGAATGAGCAGTTCTTC. The full variable domain, completed using reference TRBV19 and TRBJ2-1, is DGGITQSPKYLFRKEGQNVTLSCEQNLNHDAMYWYRQDPGQGLRLIYYSQIVNDFQKGDIAEGYSVSREKKESFPLTVTSAQKNPTAFYLCASSPNRERNEQFFGPGTRLTVL.

This clone was detected only once. This sequence joins TRBV28 and TRBJ2-7, with D uncertain. V lost 6 bases and J lost 2, with 11 bases in between. Germline-derived CDR1 and CDR2 are MDHEN and SYDVKM. CDR3 length equals 13 residues. The CDR3 loop reads CASSVAPAYEQYF. The CDR3 DNA sequence: TGTGCCAGCAGCGTCGCCCCCGCCTACGAGCAGTACTTC.

The sample holds one count of this clone. This sequence joins TRBV7-9 and TRBJ2-1, with D perhaps TRBD2 (6 bases). Trimming shortened V by 2 bases and J by 13 bases, and 15 bases separated the two germline ends. Germline values: CDR1 SEHNR, CDR2 FQNEAQ (reference sequence). This CDR3 is built from 13 residues. The CDR3, as DNA: TGTGCCAGCAGCTTACTTCACGGGGGTTTTCAGTTCTTC. Its translation: CASSLLHGGFQFF.

CDR3 in DNA: TGTGCCAGCAGTTCCAACGGCTATGGCTACACCTTC. Translation gives CASSSNGYGYTF. The V and J genes are TRBV7-9 and TRBJ1-2, with unresolved D. V lost 6 bases, J lost 4 bases, and 9 bases lay in between. Germline assignment: CDR1 SEHNR and CDR2 FQNEAQ (reference sequence). This CDR3 contains 12 residues.

Here the CDR3 reads CASSDGQPPETQYF. The CDR3 bases are TGCGCCAGCAGTGATGGGCAGCCTCCGGAGACCCAGTACTTC. The chain combines TRBV10-1 with TRBJ2-5; no definite D call. The CDR3 extends over 14 amino acids. The V end was cut by 3 bases, the J end by 5 bases, with 13 bases between. Germline V gene lookup returns CDR1 WNHNN and CDR2 SYGVQD (reference sequence).